Each of the 32 T cell receptor beta chains below was sequenced from the same sample in a study of a mutant IDH1 vaccine in newly diagnosed glioma. The time point here: week 23, last vaccination. It was 300 ug of mutant IDH1 20-mer peptide that made up each vaccine dose, given with topical imiquimod. Their cognate antigens are unknown. Some clones are missing from TCRdb's copy, which holds only in-frame ones; the method was immunoSEQ multiplex PCR. The sample consists of about 55,000 clones, roughly 80% of them appearing once. This specimen consisted of PBMCs, obtained from a glioma patient whose treatment included an IDH1 peptide vaccine. Receptors were obtained from a man aged 35 to 55 with glioma.

This clone was counted a single time. V usage is TRBV15 and J usage is TRBJ1-1; no clear D. Germline loops: CDR1 LNHNV, CDR2 YYDKDF (reference sequence). The CDR3 runs to 15 residues. Trimming pared 0 bases from V and 0 bases from J, leaving 8 bases between. This CDR3 is CATSRDKLLNTEAFF. The CDR3 DNA sequence: TGTGCCACCAGCAGAGATAAGCTCCTGAACACTGAAGCTTTCTTT.

The chain couples TRBV7-2 to TRBJ1-2, with TRBD1 matching 9 bases. This CDR3 spans 14 amino acids. With V trimmed by 5 bases and J by 7 bases, 8 bases remained unmatched. Germline CDR1 reads SGHTA; CDR2 reads FQGNSA. CDR3 in DNA: TGTGCCAGCAGCACCACCGGGACAGGGTTTGGCTACACCTTC. Protein product: CASSTTGTGFGYTF.

This clone was seen only a few times. This sequence joins TRBV19 and TRBJ1-2, with a tentative D call TRBD1 (6 bases). Germline assignment: CDR1 LNHDA and CDR2 SQIVND (reference sequence). V was pared by 3 bases and J by 7 bases, with 24 bases between. CDR3 size: 17 residues. This chain's CDR3 is CASSIANLRGSKRGYTF. The CDR3 nucleotides read TGTGCCAGTAGTATTGCGAACTTGAGGGGGTCCAAGCGTGGCTACACCTTC.

This clone was recorded once. This chain uses TRBV2 with TRBJ2-5; either TRBD1 or TRBD2 may fit D (5 bases each). The germline gives CDR1 SNHLY, CDR2 FYNNEI. V shed 8 bases and J shed 2 bases, with 18 bases lying between them. The CDR3 is made up of 15 amino acids. CDR3 protein: CASVRTRGRQETQYF. CDR3 in DNA: TGTGCCAGCGTACGGACGAGGGGACGGCAAGAGACCCAGTACTTC.

The chain carries TRBV27 and TRBJ2-3; a weak D match, TRBD2 (7 bases). The ends were cut back, 6 bases at V and 2 bases at J, with 15 bases in the middle. The CDR3 covers 15 residues. From germline, CDR1 is MNHEY and CDR2 SMNVEV (reference sequence). For the CDR3, the DNA is TGTGCCAGCAGCGACCCCCGGGGGGCCACAGATACGCAGTATTTT. It encodes CASSDPRGATDTQYF.

The V call is TRBV6-1, the J call TRBJ1-6, with a weak D call TRBD1 (5 bases). The CDR3 sequence is 15 residues long. The ends were cut back, 8 bases at V and 10 bases at J, with 21 bases in the middle. Germline loops: CDR1 MNHNS, CDR2 SASEGT. The CDR3 loop reads CASFRVGAPGSPLHF. In DNA form, the CDR3 reads TGTGCCAGCTTTCGGGTTGGGGCCCCGGGGTCACCCCTCCACTTT.

The CDR3: CAILGGSVSNYGYTF. The CDR3 DNA is TGTGCCATATTAGGGGGGTCCGTCTCTAACTATGGCTACACCTTC. The chain carries TRBV2 and TRBJ1-2, with D possibly matching TRBD1 (6 bases). The CDR3 extends over 15 amino acids. The ends were cut back, 10 bases at V and 0 bases at J, with 18 bases in the middle. Germline CDR1 and CDR2: SNHLY and FYNNEI.

This clone came up a few times. The V gene is TRBV5-1, the J gene TRBJ1-6; no clear D gene. Germline V lookup: CDR1 SGHRS, CDR2 YFSETQ. This CDR3 has 14 amino acids. V lost 4 bases, J lost 5 bases, and 10 bases lay in between. CDR3 region: CASSQEGHNSPLHF. CDR3 nucleotides: TGCGCCAGCAGCCAAGAAGGGCATAATTCACCCCTCCACTTT.

This clone was observed a few times. The chain employs TRBV19 and TRBJ1-2, with D maybe TRBD1 (5 bases). Germline V gene sequence: CDR1 LNHDA, CDR2 SQIVND (reference sequence). CDR3 size: 14 residues. The V end lost 1 base, the J end lost 2 bases, and 8 bases lay between the germline ends. The CDR3 region is CASSIADRNYGYTF. The CDR3 DNA sequence: TGTGCCAGTAGTATAGCCGACAGAAACTATGGCTACACCTTC.

CDR3 sequence reads: CASSTRGYEQYF. The CDR3 DNA follows: TGTGCCAGCAGCACTCGGGGCTACGAGCAGTACTTC. This chain links TRBV13 with TRBJ2-7, with D perhaps matching TRBD2 (5 bases). V dropped 5 bases and J dropped 3 bases, with 8 bases sitting between them. From germline, CDR1 is PRHDT and CDR2 FYEKMQ (reference sequence). This CDR3 is 12 amino acids long.

The J gene is TRBJ2-7, the V gene TRBV5-4; the D gene is possibly TRBD1 (5 bases). Germline CDR1 and CDR2: SGHNT and YYREEE (reference sequence). This CDR3 has 13 amino acids. V dropped 1 base and J dropped 0 bases, with 5 bases sitting between them. CDR3: CASSLQGSYEQYF. The CDR3 DNA follows: TGTGCCAGCAGCTTGCAGGGCTCCTACGAGCAGTACTTC. Variable domain in full (rest from reference TRBV5-4 and TRBJ2-7): ETGVTQSPTHLIKTRGQQVTLRCSSQSGHNTVSWYQQALGQGPQFIFQYYREEENGRGNFPPRFSGLQFPNYSSELNVNALELDDSALYLCASSLQGSYEQYFGPGTRLTVT.

This chain uses TRBV15 with TRBJ1-5; D unclear. The V end was cut by 2 bases, the J end by 0 bases, with 8 bases between. Germline CDR1 and CDR2: LNHNV and YYDKDF (reference sequence). The CDR3 length is 15 residues. The CDR3 DNA reads as TGTGCCACCAGCAGAAACCACGATAGCAATCAGCCCCAGCATTTT. Its translation is CATSRNHDSNQPQHF.

The rearrangement joins TRBV19 to TRBJ1-1; unclear D gene. CDR3 size: 10 residues. The V gene's germline CDR1 is LNHDA and CDR2 SQIVND (reference sequence). V dropped 6 bases and J dropped 11 bases, with 10 bases sitting between them. CDR3 residues: CASSSGLAFF. As DNA, the CDR3 is TGTGCCAGTAGCAGCGGATTGGCTTTCTTT.

The J gene is TRBJ1-4, the V gene TRBV7-9, with a possible D match to TRBD1 (6 bases). The CDR3 spans 14 residues. V was cut by 2 bases and J by 8 bases, with 12 bases left in between. CDR1 and CDR2 from the germline V gene are SEHNR and FQNEAQ (reference sequence). The CDR3 DNA is TGTGCCAGCAGCTTAAGTGTCCAGGGGGAAAAACTGTTTTTT. This codes for CASSLSVQGEKLFF. The whole variable domain, remainder taken from reference TRBV7-9 and TRBJ1-4, is DTGVSQNPRHKITKRGQNVTFRCDPISEHNRLYWYRQTLGQGPEFLTYFQNEAQLEKSRLLSDRFSAERPKGSFSTLEIQRTEQGDSAMYLCASSLSVQGEKLFFGSGTQLSVL.

J is TRBJ1-3 and V is TRBV6-5; 9 nucleotides line up with TRBD1. V lost 6 bases and J lost 4; bases outside the gene matches: 7. This CDR3 is built from 15 residues. Germline CDR1 reads MNHEY; CDR2 reads SVGAGI. CDR3 DNA sequence: TGTGCCAGCAGCCCGGGACAGGGTACGGGAAACACCATATATTTT. Translation gives CASSPGQGTGNTIYF.

The CDR3 here is CASSPRDRGTEAFF. In nucleotides, the CDR3 is TGTGCCAGCAGCCCCCGGGACAGGGGGACTGAAGCTTTCTTT. The chain carries TRBV7-6 and TRBJ1-1; 11 nucleotides align to TRBD1. J was trimmed by 5 bases and V by 5 bases; bases with no gene match: 4. CDR3 size: 14 residues. CDR1 is SGHVS, CDR2 FNYEAQ, per germline. The full variable domain, its missing parts supplied by reference TRBV7-6 and TRBJ1-1, is GAGVSQSPRYKVTKRGQDVALRCDPISGHVSLYWYRQALGQGPEFLTYFNYEAQQDKSGLPNDRFSAERPEGSISTLTIQRTEQRDSAMYRCASSPRDRGTEAFFGQGTRLTVV.

This clone has more than one count but fewer than ten. The V gene is TRBV13, the J gene TRBJ1-3; 8 bases agree with TRBD1. With V trimmed by 5 bases and J by 5 bases, 2 bases remained unmatched. CDR1 and CDR2 (germline): PRHDT, FYEKMQ (reference sequence). The CDR3 is 13 residues long. This CDR3 reads CASSRTGRNTIYF. The CDR3 nucleotides read TGTGCCAGCAGCCGGACAGGGAGAAACACCATATATTTT.

This clone turned up a few times. The rearrangement links TRBV18 to TRBJ1-6; D remains ambiguous. Looked up from germline, CDR1 is KGHSH and CDR2 is LQKENI. Trimming stripped 2 bases from V and 8 bases from J, with 7 bases between. The CDR3 is made up of 13 amino acids. CDR3: CASSPGVDSPLHF. The CDR3 nucleotides are TGTGCCAGCTCACCAGGGGTTGATTCACCCCTCCACTTT.

This chain uses TRBV7-9 with TRBJ1-2, with D unclear. Germline CDR1 reads SEHNR; CDR2 reads FQNEAQ (reference sequence). The V end was cut by 6 bases, the J end by 8 bases, with 19 bases between. The length of the CDR3 is 14 residues. This chain's CDR3 is CASSTNGPGGGYTF. The DNA of the CDR3 is TGTGCCAGCAGTACTAATGGGCCCGGAGGCGGCTACACCTTC.

The chain couples TRBV5-8 to TRBJ1-3; D uncertain. The V gene's germline CDR1 is SGHTS and CDR2 YDEGEE. This CDR3 spans 12 amino acids. V was clipped by 4 bases and J by 1 base, with 3 bases between them. The CDR3 coding sequence is TGTGCCAGCAGCGTGTCTGGAAACACCATATATTTT. Amino acids: CASSVSGNTIYF.

The CDR3 nucleotides read TGTGCCAGTAATGTCTGGGCAGCAGCTAACTATGGCTACACCTTC. Its translation is CASNVWAAANYGYTF. The chain carries TRBV19 and TRBJ1-2; no definite D call. V lost 7 bases and J 0 bases, leaving 15 bases between the germline ends. CDR1 is LNHDA, CDR2 SQIVND, per germline (reference sequence). This CDR3 has 15 residues. Together with reference TRBV19 and TRBJ1-2, the CDR3 gives the full variable domain: DGGITQSPKYLFRKEGQNVTLSCEQNLNHDAMYWYRQDPGQGLRLIYYSQIVNDFQKGDIAEGYSVSREKKESFPLTVTSAQKNPTAFYLCASNVWAAANYGYTFGSGTRLTVV.

The chain is built from TRBV6-5 and TRBJ1-3; D gene unclear. From germline, CDR1 is MNHEY and CDR2 SVGAGI. This CDR3 contains 15 residues. Trimming pared 7 bases from V and 0 bases from J, leaving 13 bases between. The CDR3 DNA sequence: TGTGCCAGCACCGACGTGGGGAGCTCTGGAAACACCATATATTTT. As protein: CASTDVGSSGNTIYF.

The CDR3 DNA reads TGTGCCAGCACGGAGCAGGGTCCTGGAAACACCATATATTTT. This translates into CASTEQGPGNTIYF. The gene calls are TRBV2 and TRBJ1-3; possibly TRBD1 for D (5 bases). The CDR3 consists of 14 residues. Germline CDR1 and CDR2: SNHLY and FYNNEI. V was shortened by 7 bases and J by 2 bases, with 12 bases between the two germline ends.

The chain carries TRBV30 and TRBJ1-6; D unresolved. Germline V gene data show CDR1 as GTSNPN and CDR2 as SVGIG (reference sequence). The length of the CDR3 is 14 residues. The V end was cut by 4 bases, the J end by 6 bases, with 13 bases between. This chain's CDR3 is CAWKVRQVNSPLHF. The CDR3, as DNA: TGTGCCTGGAAGGTGCGGCAGGTTAATTCACCCCTCCACTTT. The full variable domain, rest sourced from reference TRBV30 and TRBJ1-6, is SQTIHQWPATLVQPVGSPLSLECTVEGTSNPNLYWYRQAAGRGLQLLFYSVGIGQISSEVPQNLSASRPQDRQFILSSKKLLLSDSGFYLCAWKVRQVNSPLHFGNGTRLTVT.

This chain uses TRBV19 with TRBJ1-1; D gene unclear. Germline assignment: CDR1 LNHDA and CDR2 SQIVND (reference sequence). This CDR3 is built from 15 residues. Trimming cost V 9 bases and J 6 bases, with 23 bases left between them. DNA for the CDR3: TGTGCCAGCCAAGCCATCGACTATCCGAGGGCTGAAGCTTTCTTT. Its protein product is CASQAIDYPRAEAFF.

The chain joins TRBV9 to TRBJ2-5, with 9 bases identical to TRBD2. V lost 1 base and J lost 4; bases outside the gene matches: 5. CDR1 and CDR2 (germline): SGDLS, YYNGEE. The CDR3 has 15 residues. The CDR3 region is CASSVFSGGGETQYF. Here the CDR3 DNA reads TGTGCCAGCAGCGTATTTAGCGGGGGAGGAGAGACCCAGTACTTC.

The chain combines TRBV5-6 with TRBJ2-1, with 11 bases lining up with TRBD2. This CDR3 contains 15 residues. Germline loops: CDR1 SGHDT, CDR2 YYEEEE. J gave up 6 bases and V 1 base, and 3 bases lay outside the gene matches. For the CDR3, the DNA is TGTGCCAGCAGCTTGCGACTAGCGGGGATCAATGAGCAGTTCTTC. Residues: CASSLRLAGINEQFF. The full variable domain, in which reference TRBV5-6 and TRBJ2-1 provide the parts outside the CDR3, is DAGVTQSPTHLIKTRGQQVTLRCSPKSGHDTVSWYQQALGQGPQFIFQYYEEEERQRGNFPDRFSGHQFPNYSSELNVNALLLGDSALYLCASSLRLAGINEQFFGPGTRLTVL.

The V and J genes are TRBV6-5 and TRBJ2-5, with TRBD2 matching over 8 bases. CDR1 MNHEY and CDR2 SVGAGI come from the germline V gene. This CDR3 region has 16 residues. V gave up 0 bases and J gave up 4 bases; unmatched junction bases: 7. The CDR3 loop is CASSYSYGGAGETQYF. For the CDR3, the DNA is TGTGCCAGCAGTTACTCCTACGGGGGGGCGGGAGAGACCCAGTACTTC.

Only one count was recorded for this clone. The rearrangement joins TRBV15 to TRBJ1-1; D is unclear. The ends were cut back, 1 base at V and 3 bases at J, with 9 bases in the middle. The CDR3 loop spans 14 amino acids. Germline V gene sequence: CDR1 LNHNV, CDR2 YYDKDF (reference sequence). CDR3 in amino acids: CATSRAGGYTEAFF. The CDR3 nucleotides read TGTGCCACCAGCAGAGCAGGAGGTTACACTGAAGCTTTCTTT.

This chain's CDR3 is CASSLKVGSYEQYF. The CDR3 DNA is TGTGCCAGCAGCTTAAAAGTGGGGAGCTACGAGCAGTACTTC. This chain links TRBV7-9 with TRBJ2-7; TRBD2 is a possible D gene (5 bases). CDR1 and CDR2 (germline): SEHNR, FQNEAQ (reference sequence). The V end lost 2 bases, the J end lost 3 bases, and 11 bases lay between the germline ends. The CDR3 runs 14 residues.

The rearrangement uses TRBV6-4 and TRBJ1-2; a weak D match, TRBD1 (6 bases). V lost 0 bases to trimming and J lost 6 bases, with 14 bases between them. This CDR3 contains 15 residues. CDR1 is MRHNA, CDR2 SNTAGT, per germline. CDR3 coding DNA: TGTGCCAGCAGTGACTCGAGTTTGGGACACAATGGCTACACCTTC. Amino acids: CASSDSSLGHNGYTF.

CDR3 protein: CASSERGGMNEKLFF. The CDR3 DNA follows: TGTGCCAGCAGCGAAAGGGGGGGGATGAATGAAAAACTGTTTTTT. This chain links TRBV2 with TRBJ1-4; a weak D match, TRBD1 (6 bases). The V gene's germline CDR1 is SNHLY and CDR2 FYNNEI. Deletions cut 6 bases from V and 5 bases from J, with 16 bases between. The CDR3 consists of 15 residues.